Listed below are T cell receptor beta chains from one sample, sequenced in a study of blood T cell repertoires in COVID-19. Profiling relied on immunoSEQ multiplex PCR, and the TCRdb table lists in-frame clones only, not all of them. Of 110,000 to 150,000 clones listed, 75% to 85% are singletons. The specimen sequenced was peripheral blood. The receptors here all came from a man aged 45 to 65 with acute or convalescent COVID-19. The CDR3 runs from the conserved cysteine through the conserved F or W. Fields, in order: clone size, V gene, J gene, D gene, CDR3 DNA, CDR3 protein. A D gene is named only where the DNA matches it firmly. Size values are once, few and many counts, or a class for expanded clones, and some rows have none.

abundance: .; v_gene: TRBV18; j_gene: TRBJ2-7; d_gene: TRBD2; CDR3nt: TGTGCCAGCTCACCTGGAGCGGGAGCGCCCCCCTCCGAGCAGTACTTC; CDR3aa: CASSPGAGAPPSEQYF
abundance: .; v_gene: TRBV3-1/TRBV3-2; j_gene: TRBJ2-5; d_gene: TRBD2; CDR3nt: TGTGCCAGCAGCCAACCCGGGACTAGCGGGGGAATAGAGACCCAGTACTTC; CDR3aa: CASSQPGTSGGIETQYF
abundance: .; v_gene: TRBV5-1; j_gene: TRBJ1-4; d_gene: TRBD1; CDR3nt: TGCGCCAGCAGCTGGAGGGGGCTAGGAACTAATGAAAAACTGTTTTTT; CDR3aa: CASSWRGLGTNEKLFF
abundance: many; v_gene: TRBV19; j_gene: TRBJ2-7; d_gene: TRBD2; CDR3nt: TGTGCCAGTAAGAGGAGGCGGGAGTTCGACGAGCAGTACTTC; CDR3aa: CASKRRREFDEQYF
abundance: .; v_gene: TRBV7-4; j_gene: TRBJ2-1; d_gene: TRBD2; CDR3nt: TGTGCCAGCAGCTGCTTCCCAGGCGGGAGCCCTGGGGATGAGCAGTTCTTC; CDR3aa: CASSCFPGGSPGDEQFF
abundance: .; v_gene: TRBV29-1; j_gene: TRBJ2-5; d_gene: .; CDR3nt: TGCAGTTCCGGGACACAAGAGACCCAGTACTTC; CDR3aa: CSSGTQETQYF
abundance: .; v_gene: TRBV13; j_gene: TRBJ2-7; d_gene: TRBD1; CDR3nt: TGTGCCTCGTCCGGGACAGGGGCTTACGAGCAGTACTTC; CDR3aa: CASSGTGAYEQYF
abundance: .; v_gene: TRBV19; j_gene: TRBJ1-2; d_gene: TRBD1; CDR3nt: TGTGCCAGTCGGGGACAGTCTAACTATGGCTACACCTTC; CDR3aa: CASRGQSNYGYTF
abundance: .; v_gene: TRBV19; j_gene: TRBJ2-7; d_gene: .; CDR3nt: TGTGCCAGTAGTATTCTTAACACCTACGAGCAGTACTTC; CDR3aa: CASSILNTYEQYF
abundance: .; v_gene: TRBV12-3/TRBV12-4; j_gene: TRBJ1-2; d_gene: .; CDR3nt: TGTGCCAGCAGTTTCCCTTTGAGCGATGGCTACACCTTC; CDR3aa: CASSFPLSDGYTF
abundance: .; v_gene: TRBV9; j_gene: TRBJ1-1; d_gene: TRBD1; CDR3nt: TGTGCCAGCAGCACCGGGACAGGTTGGAACACTGAAGCTTTCTTT; CDR3aa: CASSTGTGWNTEAFF
abundance: few; v_gene: TRBV18; j_gene: TRBJ1-5; d_gene: .; CDR3nt: TGTGCCAGCTCTCGTTTGAATCAGCCCCAGCATTTT; CDR3aa: CASSRLNQPQHF
abundance: few; v_gene: TRBV20-1; j_gene: TRBJ2-7; d_gene: .; CDR3nt: TGCAGTGCTAGTAGCGGCCACGAGCAGTACTTC; CDR3aa: CSASSGHEQYF
abundance: .; v_gene: TRBV11-2; j_gene: TRBJ2-6; d_gene: TRBD1; CDR3nt: TGTGCCAGCAGCCACAATCCCGCAGGGGGCTCTGGGGCCAACGTCCTGACTTTC; CDR3aa: CASSHNPAGGSGANVLTF
abundance: few; v_gene: TRBV28; j_gene: TRBJ1-3; d_gene: .; CDR3nt: TGTGCCAGCATCCCTTGGGGGGTAGGAAACACCATATATTTT; CDR3aa: CASIPWGVGNTIYF
abundance: .; v_gene: TRBV28; j_gene: TRBJ2-7; d_gene: .; CDR3nt: TGTGCCAGCATATCTTTTAGACAACGGTATCGCTACGAGCAGTACTTC; CDR3aa: CASISFRQRYRYEQYF
abundance: .; v_gene: TRBV3-1/TRBV3-2; j_gene: TRBJ2-7; d_gene: .; CDR3nt: TGTGCCAGCAGCCACCGTACCTACGAGCAGTACTTC; CDR3aa: CASSHRTYEQYF
abundance: .; v_gene: TRBV5-1; j_gene: TRBJ1-5; d_gene: TRBD1; CDR3nt: TGCGCCAGCAGCTTGGATCCGACAGGGGCGAATCAGCCCCAGCATTTT; CDR3aa: CASSLDPTGANQPQHF
abundance: .; v_gene: TRBV2; j_gene: TRBJ1-1; d_gene: .; CDR3nt: TGTGCCAGCAGCCGCAGGGTGGGTACCACTGAAGCTTTCTTT; CDR3aa: CASSRRVGTTEAFF
abundance: few; v_gene: TRBV5-6; j_gene: TRBJ1-5; d_gene: .; CDR3nt: TGTGCCAGCAGCTTATGGCAGCCGGGTCAGCCCCAGCATTTT; CDR3aa: CASSLWQPGQPQHF
abundance: .; v_gene: TRBV6-1; j_gene: TRBJ1-5; d_gene: .; CDR3nt: TGTGCCAGCAGTGAAATGGGGGGATCACAGCCCCAGCATTTT; CDR3aa: CASSEMGGSQPQHF
abundance: .; v_gene: TRBV27; j_gene: TRBJ2-5; d_gene: TRBD1; CDR3nt: TGTGCCAGCAGTTCCCACTCAGGACAGGGGAGTTCGACCCAGTACTTC; CDR3aa: CASSSHSGQGSSTQYF
abundance: few; v_gene: TRBV10-3; j_gene: TRBJ1-3; d_gene: TRBD1; CDR3nt: TGTGCCATCAGAGGGACAGGGGATCTCTCTGGAAACACCATATATTTT; CDR3aa: CAIRGTGDLSGNTIYF
abundance: .; v_gene: TRBV19; j_gene: TRBJ1-2; d_gene: .; CDR3nt: TGTGCCAGTAGAGAGGACAACAACTATGGCTACACCTTC; CDR3aa: CASREDNNYGYTF
abundance: .; v_gene: TRBV5-1; j_gene: TRBJ1-2; d_gene: TRBD1; CDR3nt: TGCGCCAGCAGCTTCCTCCGGGACAGGGCCGAGCGCCACCATGGGGGGGGGATTGGCTACACCTTC; CDR3aa: CASSFLRDRAERHHGGGIGYTF